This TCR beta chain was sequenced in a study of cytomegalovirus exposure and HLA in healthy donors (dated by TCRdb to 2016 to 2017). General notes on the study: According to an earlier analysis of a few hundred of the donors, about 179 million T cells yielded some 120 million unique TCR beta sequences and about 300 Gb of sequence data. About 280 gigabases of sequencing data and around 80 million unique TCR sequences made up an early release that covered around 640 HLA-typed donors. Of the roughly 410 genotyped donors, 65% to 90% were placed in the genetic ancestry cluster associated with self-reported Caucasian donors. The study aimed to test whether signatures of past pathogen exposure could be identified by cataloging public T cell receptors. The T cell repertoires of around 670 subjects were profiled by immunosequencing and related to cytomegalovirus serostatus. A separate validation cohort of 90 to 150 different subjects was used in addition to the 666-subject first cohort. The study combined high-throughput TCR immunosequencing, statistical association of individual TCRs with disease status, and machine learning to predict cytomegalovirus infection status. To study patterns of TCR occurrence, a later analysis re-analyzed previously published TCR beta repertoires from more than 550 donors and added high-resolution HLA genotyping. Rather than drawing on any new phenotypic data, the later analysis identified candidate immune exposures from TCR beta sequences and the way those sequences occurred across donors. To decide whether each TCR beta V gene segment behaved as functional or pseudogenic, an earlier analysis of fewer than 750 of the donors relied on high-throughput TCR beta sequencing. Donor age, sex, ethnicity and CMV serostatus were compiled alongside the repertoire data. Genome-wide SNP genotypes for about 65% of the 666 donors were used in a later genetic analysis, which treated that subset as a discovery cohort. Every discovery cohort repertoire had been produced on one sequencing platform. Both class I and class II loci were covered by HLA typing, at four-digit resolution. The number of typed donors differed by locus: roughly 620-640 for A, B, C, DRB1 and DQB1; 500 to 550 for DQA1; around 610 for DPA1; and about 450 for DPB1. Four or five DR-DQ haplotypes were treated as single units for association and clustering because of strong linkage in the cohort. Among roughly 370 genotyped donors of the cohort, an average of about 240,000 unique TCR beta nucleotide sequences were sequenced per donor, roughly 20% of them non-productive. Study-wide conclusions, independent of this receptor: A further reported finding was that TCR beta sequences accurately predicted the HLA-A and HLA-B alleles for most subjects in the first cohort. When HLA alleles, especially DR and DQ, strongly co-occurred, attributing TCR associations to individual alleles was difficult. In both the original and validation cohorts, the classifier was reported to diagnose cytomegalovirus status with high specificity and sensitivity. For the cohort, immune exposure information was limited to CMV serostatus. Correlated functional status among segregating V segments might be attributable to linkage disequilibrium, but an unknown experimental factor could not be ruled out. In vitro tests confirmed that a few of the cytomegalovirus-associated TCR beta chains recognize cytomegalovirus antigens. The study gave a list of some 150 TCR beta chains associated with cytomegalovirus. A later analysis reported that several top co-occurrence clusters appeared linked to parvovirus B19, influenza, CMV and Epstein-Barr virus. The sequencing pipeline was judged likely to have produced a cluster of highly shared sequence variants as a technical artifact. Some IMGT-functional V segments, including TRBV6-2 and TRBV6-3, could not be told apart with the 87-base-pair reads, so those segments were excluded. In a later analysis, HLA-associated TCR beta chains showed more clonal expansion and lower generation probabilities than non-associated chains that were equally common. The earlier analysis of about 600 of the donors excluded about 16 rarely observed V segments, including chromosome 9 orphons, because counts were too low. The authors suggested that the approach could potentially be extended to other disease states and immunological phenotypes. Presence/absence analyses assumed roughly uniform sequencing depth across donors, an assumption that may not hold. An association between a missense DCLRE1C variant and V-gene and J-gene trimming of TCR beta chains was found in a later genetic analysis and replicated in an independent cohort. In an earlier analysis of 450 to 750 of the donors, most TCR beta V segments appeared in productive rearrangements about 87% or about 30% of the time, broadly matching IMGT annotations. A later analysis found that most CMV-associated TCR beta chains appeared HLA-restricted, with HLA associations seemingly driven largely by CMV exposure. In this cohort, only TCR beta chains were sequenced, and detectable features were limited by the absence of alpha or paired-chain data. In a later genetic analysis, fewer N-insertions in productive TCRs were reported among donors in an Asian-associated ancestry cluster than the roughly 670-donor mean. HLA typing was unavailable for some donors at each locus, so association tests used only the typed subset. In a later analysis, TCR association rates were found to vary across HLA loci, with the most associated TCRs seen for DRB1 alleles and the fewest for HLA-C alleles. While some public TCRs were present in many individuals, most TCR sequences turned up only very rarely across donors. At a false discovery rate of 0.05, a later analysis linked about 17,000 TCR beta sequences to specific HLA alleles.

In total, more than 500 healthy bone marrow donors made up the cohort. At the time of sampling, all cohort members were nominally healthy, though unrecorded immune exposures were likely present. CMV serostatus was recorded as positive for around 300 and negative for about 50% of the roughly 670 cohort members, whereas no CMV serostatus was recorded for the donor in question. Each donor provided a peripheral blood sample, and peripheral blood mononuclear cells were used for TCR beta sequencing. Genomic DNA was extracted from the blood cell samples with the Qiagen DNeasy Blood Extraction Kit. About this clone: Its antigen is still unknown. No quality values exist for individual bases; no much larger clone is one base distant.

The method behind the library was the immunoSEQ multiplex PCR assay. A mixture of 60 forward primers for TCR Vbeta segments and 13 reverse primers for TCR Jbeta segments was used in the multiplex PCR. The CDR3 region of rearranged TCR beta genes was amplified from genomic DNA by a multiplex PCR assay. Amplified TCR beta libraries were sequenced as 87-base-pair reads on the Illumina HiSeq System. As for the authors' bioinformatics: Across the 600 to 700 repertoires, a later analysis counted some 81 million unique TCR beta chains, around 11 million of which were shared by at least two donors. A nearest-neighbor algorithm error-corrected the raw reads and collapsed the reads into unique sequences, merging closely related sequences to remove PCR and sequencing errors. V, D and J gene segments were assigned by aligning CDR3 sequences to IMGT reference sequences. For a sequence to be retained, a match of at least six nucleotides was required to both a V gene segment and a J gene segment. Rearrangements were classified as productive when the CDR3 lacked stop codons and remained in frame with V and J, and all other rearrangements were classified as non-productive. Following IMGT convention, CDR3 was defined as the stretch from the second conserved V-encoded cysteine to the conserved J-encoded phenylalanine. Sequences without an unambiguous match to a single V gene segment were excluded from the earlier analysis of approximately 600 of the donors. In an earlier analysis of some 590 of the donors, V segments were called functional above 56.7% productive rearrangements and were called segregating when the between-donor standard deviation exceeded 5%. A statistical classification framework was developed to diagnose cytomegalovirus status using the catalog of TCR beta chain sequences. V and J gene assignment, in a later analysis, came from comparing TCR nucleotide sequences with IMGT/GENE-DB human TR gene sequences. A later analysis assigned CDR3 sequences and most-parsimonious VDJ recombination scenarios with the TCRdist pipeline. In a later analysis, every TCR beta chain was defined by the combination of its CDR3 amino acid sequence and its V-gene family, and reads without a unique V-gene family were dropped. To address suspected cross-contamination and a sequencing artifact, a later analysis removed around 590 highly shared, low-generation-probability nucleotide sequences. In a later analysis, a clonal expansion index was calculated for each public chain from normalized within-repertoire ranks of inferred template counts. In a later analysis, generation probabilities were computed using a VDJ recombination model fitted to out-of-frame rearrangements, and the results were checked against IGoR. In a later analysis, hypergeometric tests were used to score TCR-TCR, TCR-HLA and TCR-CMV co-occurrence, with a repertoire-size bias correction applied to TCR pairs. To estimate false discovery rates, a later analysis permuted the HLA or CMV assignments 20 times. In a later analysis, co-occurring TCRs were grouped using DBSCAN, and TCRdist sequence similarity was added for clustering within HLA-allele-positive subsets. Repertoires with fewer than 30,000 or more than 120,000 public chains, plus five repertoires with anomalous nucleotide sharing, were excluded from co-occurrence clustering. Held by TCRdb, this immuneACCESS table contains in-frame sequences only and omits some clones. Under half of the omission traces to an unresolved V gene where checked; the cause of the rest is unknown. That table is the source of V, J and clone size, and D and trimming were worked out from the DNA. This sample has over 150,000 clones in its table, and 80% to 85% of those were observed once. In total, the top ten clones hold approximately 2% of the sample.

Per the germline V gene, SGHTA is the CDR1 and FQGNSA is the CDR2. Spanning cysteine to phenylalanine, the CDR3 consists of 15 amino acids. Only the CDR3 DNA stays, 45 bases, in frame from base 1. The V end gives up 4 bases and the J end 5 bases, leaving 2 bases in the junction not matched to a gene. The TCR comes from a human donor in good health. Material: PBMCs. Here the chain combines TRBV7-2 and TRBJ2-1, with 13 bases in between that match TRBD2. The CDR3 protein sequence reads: CASSSGTSGNNEQFF. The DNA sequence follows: TGTGCCAGCAGCTCAGGGACTAGCGGGAACAATGAGCAGTTCTTC.